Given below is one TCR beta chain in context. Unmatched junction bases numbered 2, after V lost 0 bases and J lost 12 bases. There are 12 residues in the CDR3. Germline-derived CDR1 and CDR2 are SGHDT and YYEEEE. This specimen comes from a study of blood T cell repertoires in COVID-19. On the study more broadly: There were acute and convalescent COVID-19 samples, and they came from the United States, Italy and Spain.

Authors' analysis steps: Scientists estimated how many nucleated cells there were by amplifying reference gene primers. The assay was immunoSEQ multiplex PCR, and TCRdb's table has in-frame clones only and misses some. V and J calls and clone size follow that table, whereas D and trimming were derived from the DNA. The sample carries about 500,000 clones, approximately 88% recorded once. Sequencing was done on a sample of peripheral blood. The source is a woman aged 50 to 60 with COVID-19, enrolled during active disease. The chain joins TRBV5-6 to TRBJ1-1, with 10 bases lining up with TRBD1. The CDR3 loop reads CASSLGTGGTFF. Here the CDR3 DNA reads TGTGCCAGCAGCTTGGGGACAGGGGGAACTTTCTTT.